The next 29 T cell receptor beta chains were all read from a single sample in a study of blood T cell repertoires in COVID-19. Sequencing used immunoSEQ multiplex PCR; TCRdb keeps in-frame clones, though not all of them. The sample lists around 100,000 clones, roughly 89% seen once, with approximately 15% in the top ten. Sequencing was carried out using peripheral blood. Receptors originate from a human donor in a cohort sampled during active COVID-19.

The chain is built from TRBV6-5 and TRBJ1-3; D is unclear. The V gene lost 2 bases and the J gene lost 4 bases, with 9 bases spanning the gap. The germline V gene encodes CDR1 MNHEY and CDR2 SVGAGI. The length of the CDR3 is 14 residues. CDR3 in amino acids: CASSYISGGNTIYF. CDR3 DNA: TGTGCCAGCAGTTACATCTCCGGGGGAAACACCATATATTTT.

The chain joins TRBV7-6 to TRBJ1-1; D gene ambiguous. There are 15 residues in the CDR3. The germline gives CDR1 SGHVS, CDR2 FNYEAQ. The V and J ends lost 2 bases and 6 bases respectively, with 16 bases between them. This CDR3 is CASSLNGVGKAEAFF. The CDR3 nucleotides read TGTGCCAGCAGCTTAAACGGGGTTGGGAAGGCTGAAGCTTTCTTT.

The V gene is TRBV10-3, the J gene TRBJ1-4; maybe TRBD1 (6 bases). This CDR3 has 15 residues. Trimming shortened V by 6 bases and J by 3 bases, and 14 bases separated the two germline ends. From germline, CDR1 is ENHRY and CDR2 SYGVKD. The CDR3 bases are TGTGCCATCAGATCGGGGGGCGGATCTAATGAAAAACTGTTTTTT. This gives the protein CAIRSGGGSNEKLFF.

The CDR3 sequence: CASSLGGTRERETQYF. DNA of the CDR3: TGTGCCAGCAGCTTGGGCGGGACTAGGGAAAGGGAGACCCAGTACTTC. The chain uses TRBV7-9 and TRBJ2-5; 8 bases are a match to TRBD2. The CDR3 extends over 16 amino acids. Trimming removed 3 bases from V and 5 bases from J; junction bases left unmatched: 11. From germline, CDR1 is SEHNR and CDR2 FQNEAQ (reference sequence).

This chain uses TRBV18 with TRBJ1-1, with 8 positions matching TRBD1. CDR3 length: 16 amino acids. CDR1 is KGHSH and CDR2 is LQKENI in the germline V gene. Unmatched junction bases numbered 6, after V lost 3 bases and J lost 0 bases. CDR3 DNA sequence: TGTGCCAGCTCACCTCAGACAGGGGCAGTGAACACTGAAGCTTTCTTT. Residues: CASSPQTGAVNTEAFF.

This clone appeared a few times. The J gene is TRBJ1-5, the V gene TRBV3-1 (or the pseudogene TRBV3-2), with 12 bases aligning to TRBD1. The germline gives CDR1 LGHDT, CDR2 YNNKEL (reference sequence). The V and J ends lost 0 bases and 6 bases, in that order; junction bases with no gene match: 6. The CDR3 totals 17 residues. CDR3 DNA: TGTGCCAGCAGCCAAGATGAGGGACAGGGGGCTCGTCAGCCCCAGCATTTT. Its protein product is CASSQDEGQGARQPQHF.

J is TRBJ1-2 and V is TRBV13; 7 bases map to TRBD1. Germline CDR1 reads PRHDT; CDR2 reads FYEKMQ (reference sequence). J was trimmed by 3 bases and V by 5 bases; bases with no gene match: 3. CDR3 length: 13 residues. This CDR3 is CASSQGTDYGYTF. In DNA, the CDR3 is TGTGCCAGCAGCCAAGGGACAGACTATGGCTACACCTTC.

The chain recombines TRBV19 with TRBJ2-2; the match to TRBD1 covers 8 bases. Germline-derived CDR1 and CDR2 are LNHDA and SQIVND (reference sequence). The CDR3 sequence is 14 residues long. V shed 11 bases, J shed 6 bases, and the junction held 11 bases outside the gene matches. The CDR3 DNA reads TGTGCCGCCACCGAGACAGGGGTTCCCGGGGAGCTGTTTTTT. Residues: CAATETGVPGELFF.

Note on this clone: Other DNA sequences in this sample translate to the same CDR3. The rearrangement joins TRBV28 to TRBJ1-2; the D is unclear. Per the germline V gene, CDR1 is MDHEN and CDR2 is SYDVKM. The CDR3 totals 13 residues. Between the trimmed V and J ends, which lost 3 bases and 0 bases, there was a span of 5 bases. The CDR3 spells CASSLGANYGYTF. The CDR3 DNA sequence: TGTGCCAGCAGTTTGGGAGCTAACTATGGCTACACCTTC.

V gene TRBV5-4 combines with J gene TRBJ2-5, with TRBD1 identical over 10 bases. The germline V gene has CDR1 SGHNT and CDR2 YYREEE (reference sequence). The CDR3 contains 16 residues. V was pared by 5 bases and J by 7 bases, with 14 bases of the junction left unmatched. The CDR3 nucleotides read TGTGCCAGCAGGTACGATCCGGGACAGGGGACCGGGACCCAGTACTTC. As protein: CASRYDPGQGTGTQYF.

The gene calls are TRBV7-3 and TRBJ2-1, with 9 positions matching TRBD1. The V segment lost 2 bases and the J segment 4 bases; nucleotides outside the gene matches: 0. CDR1 and CDR2 from the germline V gene are SGHTA and FQGTGA. CDR3 length: 14 amino acids. In DNA form, the CDR3 reads TGTGCCAGCAGCTTAGGGACAGGGTACAATGAGCAGTTCTTC. Translating it yields CASSLGTGYNEQFF.

This clone has a single count. The CDR3 DNA follows: TGCAGCGTTGAAGATCTCAGGGGCGGCTATGGCTACACCTTC. It translates to CSVEDLRGGYGYTF. The chain joins TRBV29-1 to TRBJ1-2; tentative D call: TRBD1 (6 bases). Trimming cost V 0 bases and J 4 bases, with 12 bases left between them. The CDR3 length is 14 residues. Germline loops: CDR1 SQVTM, CDR2 ANQGSEA.

This chain links TRBV27 with TRBJ2-7; perhaps TRBD2 as D (6 bases). Trimming left V 3 bases short and J 9 bases short, with 18 bases between. From germline, CDR1 is MNHEY and CDR2 SMNVEV (reference sequence). The CDR3 length is 14 residues. CDR3 sequence: CASSLRGLSTRQYF. CDR3 DNA sequence: TGTGCCAGCAGTTTGAGGGGCCTATCGACTAGGCAGTACTTC.

J is TRBJ1-2 and V is TRBV18, with D possibly TRBD1 on 5 matching bases. Germline CDR1 is KGHSH and CDR2 is LQKENI. The CDR3 spans 13 residues. Trimming removed 4 bases at V and 1 base at J, with 7 bases between. In DNA, the CDR3 is TGTGCCAGCTCACTCGACAGTAACTATGGCTACACCTTC. Translating it yields CASSLDSNYGYTF. Looking up the rest from reference TRBV18 and TRBJ1-2 gives the full variable domain: NAGVMQNPRHLVRRRGQEARLRCSPMKGHSHVYWYRQLPEEGLKFMVYLQKENIIDESGMPKERFSAEFPKEGPSILRIQQVVRGDSAAYFCASSLDSNYGYTFGSGTRLTVV.

The V and J genes are TRBV19 and TRBJ1-2, with 10 bases fitting TRBD1. This CDR3 comprises 15 residues. Germline assignment: CDR1 LNHDA and CDR2 SQIVND (reference sequence). V was clipped by 4 bases and J by 6 bases; unmatched bases: 8. The DNA for the CDR3 is TGTGCCAGTAGTAGAAGACAGGGGGCATCGGATGGCTACACCTTC. Translated, it gives CASSRRQGASDGYTF.

The V gene is TRBV27, the J gene TRBJ2-7, with D perhaps TRBD1 (6 bases). Trimming took off 7 bases at V and 1 base at J, with 17 bases between the two ends. The length of the CDR3 is 15 residues. Germline CDR1 and CDR2: MNHEY and SMNVEV (reference sequence). The CDR3 sequence is CASTPGVSGSYEQYF. CDR3 nucleotides: TGTGCCAGCACCCCAGGGGTATCTGGTTCCTACGAGCAGTACTTC.

This clone was recorded only once. The J gene is TRBJ1-5, the V gene TRBV24-1; D uncertain. Per germline, CDR1 KGHDR and CDR2 SFDVKD. The CDR3 has 12 amino acids. Trimming pared 4 bases from V and 9 bases from J, leaving 9 bases between. The CDR3 DNA reads as TGTGCCACCAGTGAGGGCGGGAGGCCCCAGCATTTT. Protein sequence: CATSEGGRPQHF.

This clone was recorded only once. V and J are TRBV7-9 and TRBJ1-6; D gene ambiguous. V lost 5 bases and J 0 bases, leaving 8 bases between the germline ends. The CDR3 totals 15 residues. Looked up from germline, CDR1 is SEHNR and CDR2 is FQNEAQ (reference sequence). CDR3 DNA sequence: TGTGCCAGCAGCCCCGGGGACTCCTATAATTCACCCCTCCACTTT. Translating gives CASSPGDSYNSPLHF.

This clone was seen a handful of times. The rearrangement uses TRBV7-3 and TRBJ1-6; 10 positions match TRBD1. There are 19 residues in the CDR3. V lost 0 bases, J lost 1 base, and 6 bases stayed unmatched. Germline CDR1 and CDR2: SGHTA and FQGTGA. CDR3 amino acids: CASSLTRTGGESYNSPLHF. The CDR3 DNA reads as TGTGCCAGCAGCTTAACACGGACAGGGGGTGAATCCTATAATTCACCCCTCCACTTT.

V and J are TRBV6-5 and TRBJ2-3, with 12 nucleotides matching TRBD1. CDR1 MNHEY and CDR2 SVGAGI come from the germline V gene. J gave up 5 bases and V 2 bases, and 5 bases lay outside the gene matches. CDR3 length: 16 amino acids. CDR3 bases: TGTGCCAGCAGTTACCGGGACAGGGGGCAAGTAGATACGCAGTATTTT. Protein sequence: CASSYRDRGQVDTQYF.

This chain links TRBV7-9 with TRBJ1-5; 10 positions agree with TRBD1. V gave up 1 base and J gave up 5 bases; unmatched junction bases: 8. The germline CDR1 and CDR2 sequences are SEHNR and FQNEAQ (reference sequence). The CDR3 has 17 residues. CDR3 sequence reads: CASSLGPGQGWDQPQHF. DNA of the CDR3: TGTGCCAGCAGCTTAGGACCGGGACAGGGGTGGGATCAGCCCCAGCATTTT.

Worth noting for this clone: The same CDR3 is also encoded by other DNA sequences in this sample. The V and J genes are TRBV4-3 and TRBJ2-3; possibly TRBD1 for D (6 bases). V was clipped by 0 bases and J by 0 bases, with 13 bases between them. The CDR3 loop spans 17 amino acids. In germline, CDR1 is LGHNA, CDR2 YSLEER. This chain's CDR3 is CASSQEKGTPSTDTQYF. DNA for the CDR3: TGCGCCAGCAGCCAAGAGAAAGGGACACCGAGCACAGATACGCAGTATTTT.

The rearrangement links TRBV18 to TRBJ2-4; maybe TRBD2 (6 bases). The CDR3 spans 16 residues. The ends were cut back, 1 base at V and 3 bases at J, with 13 bases in the middle. The germline CDR1 and CDR2 sequences are KGHSH and LQKENI. DNA of the CDR3: TGTGCCAGCTCACCACGGGACGGGAGACTCAAAAACATTCAGTACTTC. As protein: CASSPRDGRLKNIQYF.

The chain recombines TRBV4-1 with TRBJ1-2; D is unclear. Per the germline V gene, CDR1 is MGHRA and CDR2 is YSYEKL. The CDR3 extends over 15 amino acids. Between the trimmed V and J ends, which lost 6 bases and 1 base, there was a span of 15 bases. The CDR3 loop is CASSPSSTVNYGYTF. In DNA form, the CDR3 reads TGCGCCAGCAGTCCCTCGAGCACGGTTAACTATGGCTACACCTTC.

V and J are TRBV11-2 and TRBJ2-5, with 8 bases fitting TRBD2. Germline trimming cut 5 bases from V and 4 bases from J; bases unmatched to any gene: 9. CDR3 size: 15 residues. The germline V gene encodes CDR1 SGHAT and CDR2 FQNNGV. CDR3 in DNA: TGTGCCAGCAGCCCGGGACTAGTGACGGGAGAGACCCAGTACTTC. Protein: CASSPGLVTGETQYF. Complete variable domain (other parts from reference TRBV11-2 and TRBJ2-5): EAGVAQSPRYKIIEKRQSVAFWCNPISGHATLYWYQQILGQGPKLLIQFQNNGVVDDSQLPKDRFSAERLKGVDSTLKIQPAKLEDSAVYLCASSPGLVTGETQYFGPGTRLLVL.

This chain joins TRBV27 and TRBJ2-1; D may be TRBD1 (6 bases). This CDR3 has 15 amino acids. The ends were cut back, 6 bases at V and 6 bases at J, with 18 bases in the middle. The V gene's germline CDR1 is MNHEY and CDR2 SMNVEV (reference sequence). This CDR3 is CASSVQGIRANEQFF. In DNA form, the CDR3 reads TGTGCCAGCAGCGTACAGGGAATCAGGGCCAATGAGCAGTTCTTC.

V is TRBV19 and J is TRBJ1-2; 7 bases agree with TRBD1. Per the germline V gene, CDR1 is LNHDA and CDR2 is SQIVND (reference sequence). The ends lost 4 bases at V and 2 bases at J; junction bases unmatched: 1. The CDR3 has 13 amino acids. CDR3 loop: CASSKQGNYGYTF. CDR3 DNA: TGTGCCAGTAGTAAACAGGGGAACTATGGCTACACCTTC.

About this clone: This same CDR3 is encoded by further DNA sequences in the sample. The genes are TRBV5-1 and TRBJ2-2; TRBD2 matches at 7 bases. The trim removed 4 bases at V and 1 base at J, leaving 7 bases unmatched. CDR3 length: 16 residues. Germline V gene sequence: CDR1 SGHRS, CDR2 YFSETQ. The CDR3 loop is CASSTGLAGNTGELFF. CDR3 nucleotide sequence: TGCGCCAGCAGCACGGGATTAGCGGGGAACACCGGGGAGCTGTTTTTT.

V usage is TRBV13 and J usage is TRBJ2-5; the D gene is possibly TRBD2 (5 bases). This CDR3 is built from 13 residues. Germline CDR1 and CDR2: PRHDT and FYEKMQ (reference sequence). Trimming stripped 5 bases from V and 3 bases from J, with 10 bases between. The CDR3 DNA reads as TGTGCCAGCAGCGCGGACTCGAAAGAGACCCAGTACTTC. Translated, it gives CASSADSKETQYF.